This TCR beta chain originates from a study of T cells in Graves' hyperthyroidism and ophthalmopathy. Study-wide results and limits: Blood also held most thyroid clonotypes expanded beyond 0.001. Ophthalmopathy could be told apart from stable hyperthyroidism with a 13 V-J model.

Germline V gives CDR1 LGHDT, CDR2 YNNKEL (reference sequence). The CDR3 is 14 residues long. J gave up 6 bases and V 3 bases, and 7 bases lay outside the gene matches. RNA transcripts yielded amplified TCR beta CDR3 regions. HTBI primers were employed in a first-round RT-PCR of the TCR CDR3. TCRdb recomputed calls from the multiplex PCR reads with MiXCR, one row per CDR3 protein. The table records more than 450,000 distinct CDR3 sequences, about 15% of them present only once. This clonotype was counted at least ten times. What it binds is not known. Stable hyperthyroidism: no ophthalmopathy progression over 18 months of follow-up. From 10 ml of fresh peripheral blood, PBMCs were isolated.

The sequence derives from a woman between 35 and 50 years old with Graves' hyperthyroidism. This chain links TRBV3-1 with TRBJ2-7; 8 bases match TRBD2. Material: blood. CDR3 sequence: CASSHLSGKGEQYF. CDR3 DNA sequence: TGTGCCAGCAGCCACCTTAGCGGGAAGGGCGAGCAGTACTTC.